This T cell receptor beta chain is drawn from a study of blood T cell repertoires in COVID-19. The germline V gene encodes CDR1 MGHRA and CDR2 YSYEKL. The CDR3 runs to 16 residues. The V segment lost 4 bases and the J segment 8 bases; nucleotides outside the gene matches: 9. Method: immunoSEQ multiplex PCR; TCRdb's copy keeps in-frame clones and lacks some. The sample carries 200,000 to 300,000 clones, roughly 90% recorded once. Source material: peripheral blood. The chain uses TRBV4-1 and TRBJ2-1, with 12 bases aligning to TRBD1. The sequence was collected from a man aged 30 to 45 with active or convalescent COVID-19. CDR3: CASSLGGQGARDEQFF. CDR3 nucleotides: TGCGCCAGCAGCCTAGGGGGACAGGGGGCTAGGGATGAGCAGTTCTTC.